This TCR beta chain was sequenced for a study of cytomegalovirus exposure and HLA in healthy donors. Overall study context: About 84% of several hundred genotyped donors fell in the Caucasian-associated ancestry cluster. Study-wide findings and caveats: Analyzed later, most CMV-associated TCR beta chains appeared HLA-restricted.

Trimming removed 1 base at V and 0 bases at J, with 7 bases between. This CDR3 comprises 15 residues. Per germline, CDR1 MNHEY and CDR2 SMNVEV (reference sequence). PCR was performed using 60 Vbeta and 13 Jbeta primers. Only in-frame clones appear in the TCRdb table, and some are missing; sequencing was by immunoSEQ multiplex PCR. The sample records over 150,000 clones, roughly 75% being singletons. Comments on this clone: Its antigen is not identified.

The chain links TRBV27 to TRBJ2-1; tentative D call: TRBD1 (6 bases). The TCR comes from a young man in good health and CMV-seronegative. The sample consisted of PBMCs. DNA of the CDR3: TGTGCCAGCAGTTTATTAGGGGGCTCCTACAATGAGCAGTTCTTC. Translated, it gives CASSLLGGSYNEQFF.